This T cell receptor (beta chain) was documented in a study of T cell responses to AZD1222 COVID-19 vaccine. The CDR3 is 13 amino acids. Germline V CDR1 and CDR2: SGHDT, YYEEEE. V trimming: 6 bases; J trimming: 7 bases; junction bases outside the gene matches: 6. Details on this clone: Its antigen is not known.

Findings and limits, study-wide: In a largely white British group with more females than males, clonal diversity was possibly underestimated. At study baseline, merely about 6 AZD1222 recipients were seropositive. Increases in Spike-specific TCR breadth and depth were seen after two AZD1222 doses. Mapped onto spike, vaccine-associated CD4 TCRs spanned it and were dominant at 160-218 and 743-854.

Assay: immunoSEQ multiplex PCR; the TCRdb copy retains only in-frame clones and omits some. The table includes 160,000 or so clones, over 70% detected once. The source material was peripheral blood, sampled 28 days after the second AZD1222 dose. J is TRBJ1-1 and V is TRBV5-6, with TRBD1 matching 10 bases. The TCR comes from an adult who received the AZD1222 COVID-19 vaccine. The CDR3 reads CASNAWDRGEAFF. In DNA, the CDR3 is TGTGCCAGCAACGCGTGGGACAGGGGTGAAGCTTTCTTT.